The 5 T cell receptor beta chains below were found in one sample sequenced in a study of cytomegalovirus exposure and HLA in healthy donors. PCR amplification relied on 60 Vbeta primers (plus 13 Jbeta primers). Method: immunoSEQ multiplex PCR; TCRdb's copy keeps in-frame clones and lacks some. This sample has 150,000 to 200,000 clones; about four fifths occur once, and the top ten carry 0.35% to 0.4%. Input material: PBMCs. Receptor source: a boy aged 2 to 10 in good health and CMV-seronegative.

The chain combines TRBV28 with TRBJ1-5; 10 bases are shared with TRBD1. Trimming took 5 bases from V and 7 from J; bases not matched to a gene: 11. The CDR3 totals 16 residues. CDR1 is MDHEN and CDR2 is SYDVKM in the germline V gene. The CDR3 region is CASSPALDRGKQPQHF. The CDR3 nucleotides are TGTGCCAGCAGTCCCGCCTTGGACAGGGGGAAACAGCCCCAGCATTTT.

The rearrangement uses TRBV2 and TRBJ2-1, with D perhaps TRBD2 (6 bases). The V end was cut by 4 bases, the J end by 0 bases, with 16 bases between. Looked up from germline, CDR1 is SNHLY and CDR2 is FYNNEI. The CDR3 is made up of 17 amino acids. In nucleotides, the CDR3 is TGTGCCAGCAGTGGGGTTAGCGGTACTAGCTCCTACAATGAGCAGTTCTTC. Encoded protein: CASSGVSGTSSYNEQFF.

The chain employs TRBV6-5 and TRBJ2-1; 7 nucleotides line up with TRBD2. CDR1 is MNHEY, CDR2 SVGAGI, per germline. This CDR3 has 13 amino acids. The J segment lost 5 bases and the V segment lost 5 bases, leaving 3 bases of the junction unmatched. CDR3 DNA sequence: TGTGCCAGCAGTCCTAGCGGCCACAATGAGCAGTTCTTC. This encodes CASSPSGHNEQFF.

This clone has just one count. Within the sample, other DNA sequences also encode this same CDR3. The chain recombines TRBV7-9 with TRBJ1-1; 7 nucleotides agree with TRBD1. V shed 5 bases, J shed 6 bases, and the junction held 6 bases outside the gene matches. This CDR3 is 13 amino acids long. Germline CDR1 and CDR2: SEHNR and FQNEAQ (reference sequence). CDR3 region: CASSPRDRAEAFF. The CDR3 nucleotides are TGTGCCAGCAGCCCCCGAGACAGGGCTGAAGCTTTCTTT.

This chain uses TRBV4-1 with TRBJ1-3; no reliable D call. This CDR3 region has 16 residues. The ends were cut back, 1 base at V and 2 bases at J, with 12 bases in the middle. The germline V gene encodes CDR1 MGHRA and CDR2 YSYEKL. CDR3 in amino acids: CASSQVPGSTGNTIYF. The DNA of the CDR3 is TGCGCCAGCAGCCAAGTCCCCGGGTCCACTGGAAACACCATATATTTT.